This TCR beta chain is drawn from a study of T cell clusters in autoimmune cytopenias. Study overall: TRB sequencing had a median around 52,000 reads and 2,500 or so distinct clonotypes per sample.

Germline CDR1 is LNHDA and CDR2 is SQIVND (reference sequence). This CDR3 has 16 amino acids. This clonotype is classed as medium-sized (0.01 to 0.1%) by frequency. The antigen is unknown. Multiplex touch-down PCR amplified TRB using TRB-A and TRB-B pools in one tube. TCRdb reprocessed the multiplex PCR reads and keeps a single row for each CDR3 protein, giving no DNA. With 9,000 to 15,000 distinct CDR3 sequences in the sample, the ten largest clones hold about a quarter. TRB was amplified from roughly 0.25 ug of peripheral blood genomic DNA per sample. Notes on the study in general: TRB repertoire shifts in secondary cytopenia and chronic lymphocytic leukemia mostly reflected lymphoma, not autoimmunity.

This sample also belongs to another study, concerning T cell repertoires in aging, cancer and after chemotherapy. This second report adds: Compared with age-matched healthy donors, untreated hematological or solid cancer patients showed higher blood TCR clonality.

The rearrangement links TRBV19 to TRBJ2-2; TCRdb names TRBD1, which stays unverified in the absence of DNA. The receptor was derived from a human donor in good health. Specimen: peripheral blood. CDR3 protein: CASSHGQKKVYGELFF.